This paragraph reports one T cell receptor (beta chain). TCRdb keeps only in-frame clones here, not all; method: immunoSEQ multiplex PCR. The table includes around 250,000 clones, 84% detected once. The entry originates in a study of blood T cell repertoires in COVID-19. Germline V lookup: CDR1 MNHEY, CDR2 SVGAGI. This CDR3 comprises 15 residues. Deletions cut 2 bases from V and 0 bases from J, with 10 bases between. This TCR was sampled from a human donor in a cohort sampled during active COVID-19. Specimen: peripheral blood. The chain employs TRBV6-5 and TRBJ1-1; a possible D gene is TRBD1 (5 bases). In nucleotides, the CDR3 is TGTGCCAGCAGTTACGCTACAGGTATGAACACTGAAGCTTTCTTT. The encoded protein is CASSYATGMNTEAFF.